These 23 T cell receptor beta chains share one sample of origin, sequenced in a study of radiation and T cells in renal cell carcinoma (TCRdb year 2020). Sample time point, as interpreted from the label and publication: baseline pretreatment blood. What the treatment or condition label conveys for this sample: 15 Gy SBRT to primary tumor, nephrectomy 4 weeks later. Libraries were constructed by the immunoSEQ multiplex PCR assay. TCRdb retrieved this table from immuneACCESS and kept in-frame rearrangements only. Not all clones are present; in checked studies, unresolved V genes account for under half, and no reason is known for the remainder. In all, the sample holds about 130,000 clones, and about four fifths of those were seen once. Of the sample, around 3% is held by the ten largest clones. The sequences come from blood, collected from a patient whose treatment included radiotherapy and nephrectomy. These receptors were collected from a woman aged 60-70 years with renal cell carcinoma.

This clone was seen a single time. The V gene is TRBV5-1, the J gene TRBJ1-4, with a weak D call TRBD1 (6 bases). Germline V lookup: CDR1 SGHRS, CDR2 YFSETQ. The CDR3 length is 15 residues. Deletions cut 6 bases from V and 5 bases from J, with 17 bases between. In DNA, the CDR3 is TGCGCCAGCAAGTCTTCGGGGGGCCCCAATGAAAAACTGTTTTTT. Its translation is CASKSSGGPNEKLFF.

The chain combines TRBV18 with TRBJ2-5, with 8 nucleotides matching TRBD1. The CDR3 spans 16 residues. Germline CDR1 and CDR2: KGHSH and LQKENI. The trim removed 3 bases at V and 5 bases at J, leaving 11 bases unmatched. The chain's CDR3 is CASSPLGTGASETQYF. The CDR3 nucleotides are TGTGCCAGCTCACCTCTAGGGACAGGTGCCTCGGAGACCCAGTACTTC.

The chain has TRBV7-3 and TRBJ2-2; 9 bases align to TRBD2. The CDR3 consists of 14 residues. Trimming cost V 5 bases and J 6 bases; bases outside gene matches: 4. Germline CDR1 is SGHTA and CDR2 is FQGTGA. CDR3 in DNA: TGTGCCAGCAGCCTGGGACTAGCTGCCGGGGAGCTGTTTTTT. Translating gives CASSLGLAAGELFF.

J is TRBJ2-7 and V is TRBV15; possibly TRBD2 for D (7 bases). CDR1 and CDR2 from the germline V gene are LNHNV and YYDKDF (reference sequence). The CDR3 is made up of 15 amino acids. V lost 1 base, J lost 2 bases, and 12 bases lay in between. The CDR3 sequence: CATSRGQGTTYEQYF. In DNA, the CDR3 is TGTGCCACCAGCAGAGGGCAGGGGACTACCTACGAGCAGTACTTC.

DNA for the CDR3: TGTGCCAGCAGCAGAGACCCTGTAGGCACTGAAGCTTTCTTT. It specifies CASSRDPVGTEAFF. The rearrangement joins TRBV7-2 to TRBJ1-1, with D unclear. The CDR3 sequence is 14 residues long. Germline loops: CDR1 SGHTA, CDR2 FQGNSA. V lost 5 bases, J lost 4 bases, and 14 bases lay in between.

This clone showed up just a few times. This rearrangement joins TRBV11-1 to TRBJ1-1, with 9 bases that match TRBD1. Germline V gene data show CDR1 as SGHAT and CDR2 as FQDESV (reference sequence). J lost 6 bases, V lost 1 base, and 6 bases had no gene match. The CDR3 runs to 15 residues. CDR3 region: CASSLVGQGGAEAFF. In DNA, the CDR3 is TGTGCCAGCAGCTTAGTGGGACAGGGAGGAGCTGAAGCTTTCTTT.

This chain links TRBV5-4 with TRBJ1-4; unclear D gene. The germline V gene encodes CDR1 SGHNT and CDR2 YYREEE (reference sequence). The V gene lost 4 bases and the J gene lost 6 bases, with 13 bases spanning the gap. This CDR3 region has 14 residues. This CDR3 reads CASSVGVRDEKLFF. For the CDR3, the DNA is TGTGCCAGCAGCGTCGGGGTAAGGGATGAAAAACTGTTTTTT.

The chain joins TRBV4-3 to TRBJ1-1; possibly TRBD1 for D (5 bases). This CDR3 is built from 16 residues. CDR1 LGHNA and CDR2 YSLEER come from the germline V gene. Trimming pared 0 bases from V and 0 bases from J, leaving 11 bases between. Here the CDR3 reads CASSQEQVSMNTEAFF. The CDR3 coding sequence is TGCGCCAGCAGCCAAGAACAGGTCAGCATGAACACTGAAGCTTTCTTT.

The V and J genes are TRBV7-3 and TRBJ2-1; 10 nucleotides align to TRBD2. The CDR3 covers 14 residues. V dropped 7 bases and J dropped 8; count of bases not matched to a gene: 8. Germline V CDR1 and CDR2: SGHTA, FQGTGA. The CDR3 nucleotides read TGTGCCAGCACACCGGGACTAGCGTACGATGAGCAGTTCTTC. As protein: CASTPGLAYDEQFF.

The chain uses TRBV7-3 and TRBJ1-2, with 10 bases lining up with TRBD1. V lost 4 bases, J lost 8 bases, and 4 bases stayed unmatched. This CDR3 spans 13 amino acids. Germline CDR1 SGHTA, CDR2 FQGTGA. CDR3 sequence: CASSWDRGMGYTF. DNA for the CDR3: TGTGCCAGCAGCTGGGACAGGGGTATGGGCTACACCTTC.

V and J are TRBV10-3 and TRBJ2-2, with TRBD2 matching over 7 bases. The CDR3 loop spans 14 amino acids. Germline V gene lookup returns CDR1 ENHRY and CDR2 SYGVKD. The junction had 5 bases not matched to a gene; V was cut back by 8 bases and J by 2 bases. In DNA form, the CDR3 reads TGTGCCATCCCGGGGGGTAGTAACACCGGGGAGCTGTTTTTT. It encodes CAIPGGSNTGELFF.

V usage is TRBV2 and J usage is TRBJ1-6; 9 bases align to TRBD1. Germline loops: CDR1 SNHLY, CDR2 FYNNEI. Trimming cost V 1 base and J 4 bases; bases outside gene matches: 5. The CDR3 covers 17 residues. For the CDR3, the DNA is TGTGCCAGCAGTGAAGGAAAACAGGGGGCATATAATTCACCCCTCCACTTT. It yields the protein CASSEGKQGAYNSPLHF.

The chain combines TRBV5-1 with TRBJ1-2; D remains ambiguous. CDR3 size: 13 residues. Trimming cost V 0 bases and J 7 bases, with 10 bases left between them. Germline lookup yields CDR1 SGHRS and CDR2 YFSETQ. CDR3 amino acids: CASSLDGIGGYTF. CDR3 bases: TGCGCCAGCAGCTTGGACGGGATAGGTGGCTACACCTTC.

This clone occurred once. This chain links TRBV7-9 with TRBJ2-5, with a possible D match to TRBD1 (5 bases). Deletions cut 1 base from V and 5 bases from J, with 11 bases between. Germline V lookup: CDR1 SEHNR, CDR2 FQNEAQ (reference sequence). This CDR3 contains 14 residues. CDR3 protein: CASSLGGGSETQYF. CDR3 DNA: TGTGCCAGCAGCTTAGGGGGCGGTTCGGAGACCCAGTACTTC.

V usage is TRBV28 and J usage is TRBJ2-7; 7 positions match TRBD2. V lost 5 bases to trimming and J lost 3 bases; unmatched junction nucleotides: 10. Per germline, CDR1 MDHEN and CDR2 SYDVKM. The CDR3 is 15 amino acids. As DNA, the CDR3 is TGTGCCAGCAGTCGAGTGGGGGGGAGTGACTACGAGCAGTACTTC. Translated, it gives CASSRVGGSDYEQYF. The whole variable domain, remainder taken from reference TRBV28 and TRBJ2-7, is DVKVTQSSRYLVKRTGEKVFLECVQDMDHENMFWYRQDPGLGLRLIYFSYDVKMKEKGDIPEGYSVSREKKERFSLILESASTNQTSMYLCASSRVGGSDYEQYFGPGTRLTVT.

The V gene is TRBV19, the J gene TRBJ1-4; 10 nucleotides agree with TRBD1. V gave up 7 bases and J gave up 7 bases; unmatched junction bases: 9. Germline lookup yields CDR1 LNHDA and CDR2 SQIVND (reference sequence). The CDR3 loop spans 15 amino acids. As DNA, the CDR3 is TGTGCCAGTACCGACAGGGGGCGCGGAGTTGAAAAACTGTTTTTT. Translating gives CASTDRGRGVEKLFF.

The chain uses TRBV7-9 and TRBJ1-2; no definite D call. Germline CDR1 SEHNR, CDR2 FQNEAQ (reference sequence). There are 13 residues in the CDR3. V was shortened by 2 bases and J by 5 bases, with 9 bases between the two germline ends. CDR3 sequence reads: CASSLSSAYGYTF. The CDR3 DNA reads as TGTGCCAGCAGCTTAAGTAGTGCTTATGGCTACACCTTC. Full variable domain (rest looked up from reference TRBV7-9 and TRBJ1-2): DTGVSQNPRHKITKRGQNVTFRCDPISEHNRLYWYRQTLGQGPEFLTYFQNEAQLEKSRLLSDRFSAERPKGSFSTLEIQRTEQGDSAMYLCASSLSSAYGYTFGSGTRLTVV.

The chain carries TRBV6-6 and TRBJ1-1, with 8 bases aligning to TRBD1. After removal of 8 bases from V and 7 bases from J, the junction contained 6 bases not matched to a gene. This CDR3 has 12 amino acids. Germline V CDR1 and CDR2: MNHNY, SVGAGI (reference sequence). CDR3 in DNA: TGTGCCAGCCACCGGACAGGGTTTGAAGCTTTCTTT. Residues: CASHRTGFEAFF.

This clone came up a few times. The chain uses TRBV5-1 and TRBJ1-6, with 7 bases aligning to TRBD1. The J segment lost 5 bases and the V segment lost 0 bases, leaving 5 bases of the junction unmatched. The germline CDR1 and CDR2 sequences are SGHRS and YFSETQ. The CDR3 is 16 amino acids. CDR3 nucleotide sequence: TGCGCCAGCAGCTTGGTCAGGGGGACGGATAATTCACCCCTCCACTTT. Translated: CASSLVRGTDNSPLHF.

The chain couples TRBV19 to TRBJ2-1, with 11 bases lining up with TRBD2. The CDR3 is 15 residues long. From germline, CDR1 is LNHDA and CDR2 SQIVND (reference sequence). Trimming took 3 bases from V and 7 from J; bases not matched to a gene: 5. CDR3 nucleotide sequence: TGTGCCAGTAGTATTAGCGGGGGGGCTCGGAATGAGCAGTTCTTC. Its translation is CASSISGGARNEQFF.

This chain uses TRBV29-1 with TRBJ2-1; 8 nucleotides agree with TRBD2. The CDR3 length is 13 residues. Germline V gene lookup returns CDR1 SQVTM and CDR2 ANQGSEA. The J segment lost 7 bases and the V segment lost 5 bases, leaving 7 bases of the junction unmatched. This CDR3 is CSVPGLGGNEQFF. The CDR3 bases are TGCAGCGTTCCGGGACTAGGAGGTAATGAGCAGTTCTTC.

The CDR3 DNA reads TGTGCCAGCAGCCAAGAAGTAGCGGGCCACACAGATACGCAGTATTTT. This translates into CASSQEVAGHTDTQYF. The V and J genes are TRBV4-2 and TRBJ2-3; 7 positions match TRBD2. Germline trimming cut 0 bases from V and 2 bases from J; bases unmatched to any gene: 5. The CDR3 length is 16 residues. From germline, CDR1 is LGHNA and CDR2 YNFKEQ.

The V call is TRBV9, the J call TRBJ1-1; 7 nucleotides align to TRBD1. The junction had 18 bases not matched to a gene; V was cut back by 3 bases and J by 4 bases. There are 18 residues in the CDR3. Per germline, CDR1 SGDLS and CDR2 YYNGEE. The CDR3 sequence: CASSASGQTTSWGTEAFF. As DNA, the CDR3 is TGTGCCAGCAGCGCCTCGGGACAGACCACGAGTTGGGGCACTGAAGCTTTCTTT.